This T cell receptor beta chain is drawn from a study of immune heterogeneity within non-small cell lung tumors. It was with 32 V and 13 J primers that multiplex PCR amplified TCR beta CDR3. TCRdb redid the calling of the multiplex PCR reads with MiXCR, one entry per CDR3 protein. Altogether approximately 9,600 distinct CDR3 sequences are present, around 27% being singletons, with the ten largest covering 25% to 30%. The study, taken as a whole, reports: Site-unique high-frequency clones occurred alongside identical dominant CDR3 beta clonotypes that recurred across tumor sites within a patient. Comparison across individual patients showed largely distinct high-frequency T-cell receptor beta clonotypes.

At 600 to 750 ng per sample, bulk tumor genomic DNA provided the template. Collection of several biopsies per primary tumor, spaced far apart, took place during surgery. Patients with untreated, newly diagnosed non-small cell lung cancer underwent curative surgery. Those donating were patients (newly diagnosed with non-small cell lung cancer) who were having surgery with curative intent. V was trimmed by 7 bases and J by 0 bases, leaving 10 bases between them. The CDR3 totals 13 residues. Germline V gives CDR1 ENHRY, CDR2 SYGVKD. This clonotype was detected many times. Its target is unknown. The sequenced sample was lung tumor tissue. This sequence joins TRBV10-3 and TRBJ2-7; D perhaps matches TRBD2 (6 bases). The sequence was obtained from a woman aged 45-60 years with non-small cell lung cancer. CDR3 bases: TGTGCCATCAAATTCGGGAGCTCCTACGAGCAGTACTTC. Translation gives CAIKFGSSYEQYF.